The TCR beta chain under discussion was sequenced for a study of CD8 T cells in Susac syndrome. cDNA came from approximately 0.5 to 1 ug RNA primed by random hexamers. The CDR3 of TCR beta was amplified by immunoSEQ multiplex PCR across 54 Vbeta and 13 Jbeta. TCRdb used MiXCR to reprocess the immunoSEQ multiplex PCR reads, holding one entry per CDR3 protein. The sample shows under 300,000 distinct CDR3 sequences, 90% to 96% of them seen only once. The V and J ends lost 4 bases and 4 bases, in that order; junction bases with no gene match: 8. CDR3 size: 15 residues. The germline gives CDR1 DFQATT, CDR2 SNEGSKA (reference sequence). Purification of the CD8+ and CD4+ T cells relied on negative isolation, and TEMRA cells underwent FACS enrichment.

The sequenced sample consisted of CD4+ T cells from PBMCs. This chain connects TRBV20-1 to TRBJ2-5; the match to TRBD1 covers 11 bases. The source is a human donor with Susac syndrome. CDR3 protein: CSAMRTGGASETQYF. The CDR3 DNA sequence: TGCAGTGCTATGAGGACAGGGGGCGCATCAGAGACCCAGTACTTC.